These T cell receptor beta chains were read from a single sample in a study of shared clonotypes between healthy human individuals. Here immunoSEQ multiplex PCR was the method, and the copy in TCRdb shows in-frame clones only, minus some. The sample carries hundreds of thousands of clones, over 65% recorded once. The sample consisted of memory CD4+ T cells sorted from blood. The receptors were gathered from a woman between 25 and 40 years old in good health. Each CDR3 is given without its conserved first and last residue. Part of the rows lack a size; the others show once, few, many or a class for expanded clones.

>-|TRBJ2-3|TRBV5-4
AGAVNSYTDTQY
>-|TRBJ2-2|TRBV19
ASSIWRVKGELF
>-|TRBJ1-2|TRBV2
ASSEWGLNGYT
>-|TRBJ2-1|TRBV7-9
ASSLEYSTSEQF
>-|TRBJ2-1|TRBV5-1
ASSLTSGTQF
>-|TRBJ1-3|TRBV6-1
ASVSGDSGNTIY
>-|TRBJ1-4|TRBV5-1
ASSSTPATNEKLF
>-|TRBJ2-5|TRBV5-1
ASRRGQQETQY
>-|TRBJ2-7|TRBV28
ASGTSRGFYEQY
>-|TRBJ2-2|TRBV27
ASSYSGSNTGELF
>-|TRBJ2-1|TRBV27
ASSLRLAGEGGSF
>once|TRBJ2-7|TRBV5-1
ASSPDREGEQY
>-|TRBJ2-4|TRBV7-8
ASSLENIQY
>few|TRBJ2-7|TRBV27
ASSGAALEEDEQY